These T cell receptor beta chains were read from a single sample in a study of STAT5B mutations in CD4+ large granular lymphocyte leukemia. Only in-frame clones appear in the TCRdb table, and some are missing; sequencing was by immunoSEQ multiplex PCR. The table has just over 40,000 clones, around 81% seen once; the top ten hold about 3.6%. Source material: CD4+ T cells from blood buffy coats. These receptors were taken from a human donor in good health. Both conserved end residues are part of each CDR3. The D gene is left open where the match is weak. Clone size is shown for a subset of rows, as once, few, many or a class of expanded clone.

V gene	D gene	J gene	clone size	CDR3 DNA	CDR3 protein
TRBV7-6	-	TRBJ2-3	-	TGTGCCAGCAGCCGGGGGGCCTTCGGCACAGATACGCAGTATTTT	CASSRGAFGTDTQYF
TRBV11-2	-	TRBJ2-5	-	TGTGCCAGCAGCTGGGCCCCCGGGGAGACCCAGTACTTC	CASSWAPGETQYF
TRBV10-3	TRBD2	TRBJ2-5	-	TGTGCCATCAGTGAGTTGGGACTAGCGGGAGGAGAGACCCAGTACTTC	CAISELGLAGGETQYF
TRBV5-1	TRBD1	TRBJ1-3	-	TGCGCCAGCAGCCCCGAACAGGGGGCATCGGGAAACACCATATATTTT	CASSPEQGASGNTIYF
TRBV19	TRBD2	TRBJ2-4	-	TGTGCCAGTAGCGGGACTAGCGGACCGAACATTCAGTACTTC	CASSGTSGPNIQYF
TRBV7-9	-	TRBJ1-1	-	TGTGCCAGCAGCCGCAGCGGGACGGCGAACACTGAAGCTTTCTTT	CASSRSGTANTEAFF
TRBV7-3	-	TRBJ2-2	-	TGTGCCAGCAGCCCGAACCCAGCGGCCGGGGAGCTGTTTTTT	CASSPNPAAGELFF
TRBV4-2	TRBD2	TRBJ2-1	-	TGTGCCAGCAGCCAAGAGGGGACTAGCGGGGGATTGGATGAGCAGTTCTTC	CASSQEGTSGGLDEQFF
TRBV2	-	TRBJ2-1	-	TGTGCCAGCAGTGCTAAGTGGGGGGCCTTAAATGAGCAGTTCTTC	CASSAKWGALNEQFF
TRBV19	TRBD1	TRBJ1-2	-	TGTGCCAGTAGTATAGGGACACCGACAGGGGCCGGCTACACCTTC	CASSIGTPTGAGYTF
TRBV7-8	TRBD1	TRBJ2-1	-	TGTGCCAGCAGCGGAAACCGGGACAGGGGACACAATGAGCAGTTCTTC	CASSGNRDRGHNEQFF
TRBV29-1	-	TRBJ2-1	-	TGCAGCGTTCAATCGGCCTTTAACAATGAGCAGTTCTTC	CSVQSAFNNEQFF
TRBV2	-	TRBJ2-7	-	TGTGCCAGCACCCTACGAGGGATAAGTTCCGCCGGGTACTTC	CASTLRGISSAGYF
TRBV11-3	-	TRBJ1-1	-	TGTGCCGGCAGCCCCAGCCCGAACACTGAAGCTTTCTTT	CAGSPSPNTEAFF
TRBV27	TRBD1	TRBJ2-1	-	TGTGCCAGCACCCCGGACAGGAACTCCTACAATGAGCAGTTCTTC	CASTPDRNSYNEQFF
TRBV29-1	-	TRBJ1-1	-	TGCAGCGCCCAACGGGCAGTCACCCAGAACACTGAAGCTTTCTTT	CSAQRAVTQNTEAFF
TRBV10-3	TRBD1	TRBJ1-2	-	TGTGCCATCAGAGCTACAGGGGTGGAGGTCTATGGCTACACCTTC	CAIRATGVEVYGYTF
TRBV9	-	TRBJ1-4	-	TGTGCCAGCAGCTGGGGGGCAGGTAATGAAAAACTGTTTTTT	CASSWGAGNEKLFF
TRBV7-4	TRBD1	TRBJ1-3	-	TGTGCCAGCAGAAATACAGGGGCCGGAAACACCATATATTTT	CASRNTGAGNTIYF
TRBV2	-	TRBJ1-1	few	TGTGCCAGCAGTACCGATCCGGTGGGCACTGAAGCTTTCTTT	CASSTDPVGTEAFF
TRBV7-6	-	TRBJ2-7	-	TGTGCCAGCAGCTTACGGGGGACCTGGAACGAGCAGTACTTC	CASSLRGTWNEQYF
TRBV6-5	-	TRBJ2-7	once	TGTGCCAGCAGTTACTCAGCTCCGAATCCCCTTTACTTC	CASSYSAPNPLYF
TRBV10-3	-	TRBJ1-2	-	TGTGCCATCAGCGGGTCCGGCTATGGCTACACCTTC	CAISGSGYGYTF
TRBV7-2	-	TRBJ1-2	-	TGTGCCAGCAGCCCTCAGGGGCCCATCTATGGCTACACCTTC	CASSPQGPIYGYTF
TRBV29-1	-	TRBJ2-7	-	TGCAGCGTTGAAGATGTCAACGGGCAGTACTTC	CSVEDVNGQYF
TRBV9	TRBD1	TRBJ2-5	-	TGTGCCAGCAGCACCCGGGACAGGGGGTTCCAAGAGACCCAGTACTTC	CASSTRDRGFQETQYF
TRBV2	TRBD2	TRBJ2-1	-	TGTGCCAGCATCCAAGGACTAGCGGGGACATACAATGAGCAGTTCTTC	CASIQGLAGTYNEQFF
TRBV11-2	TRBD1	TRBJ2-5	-	TGTGCCAGCAGCCCGGGACAGCAAGAGACCCAGTACTTC	CASSPGQQETQYF
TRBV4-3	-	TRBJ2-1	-	TGCGCCAGCAGCCCGACCCTGTGGACCTACAATGAGCAGTTCTTC	CASSPTLWTYNEQFF
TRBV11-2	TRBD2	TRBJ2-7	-	TGTGCCAGCAGCTTATCCGCGCGCGGGGGGGACTACGAGCAGTACTTC	CASSLSARGGDYEQYF
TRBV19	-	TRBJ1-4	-	TGTGCCAGTACACAGACAACTAATGAAAAACTGTTTTTT	CASTQTTNEKLFF
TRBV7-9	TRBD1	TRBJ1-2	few	TGTGCCAGCAGCCCCCGGGACAGGGAAAGAGGCGGCTACACCTTC	CASSPRDRERGGYTF
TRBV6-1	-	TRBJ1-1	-	TGTGCCAGCAGTGGTGAGGGGGGATTTAGCACTGAAGCTTTCTTT	CASSGEGGFSTEAFF
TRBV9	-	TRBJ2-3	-	TGTGCCAGCAGCGTCGAATCAGATACGCAGTATTTT	CASSVESDTQYF
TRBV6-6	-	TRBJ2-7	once	TGTGCCAGCAGCCATAGCTCCTACGAGCAGTACTTC	CASSHSSYEQYF
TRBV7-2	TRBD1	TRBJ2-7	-	TGTGCCAGCAGCGCGAAGGGTATTGGGGACAGCACCTACGAGCAGTACTTC	CASSAKGIGDSTYEQYF
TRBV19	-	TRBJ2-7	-	TGTGCCAGTAGTATGGGGAATACCCCCTACTACGAGCAGTACTTC	CASSMGNTPYYEQYF
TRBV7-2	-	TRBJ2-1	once	TGTGCCAGCACCCCCCGGACGGGGCGGAGTAACAATGAGCAGTTCTTC	CASTPRTGRSNNEQFF
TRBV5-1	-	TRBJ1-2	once	TGCGCCAGCAGCTTGGAGCCTAACTATGGCTACACCTTC	CASSLEPNYGYTF
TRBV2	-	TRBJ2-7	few	TGTGCCAGCACCAGACTGGGCTACGAGCAGTACTTC	CASTRLGYEQYF
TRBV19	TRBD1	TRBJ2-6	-	TGTGCCAGTAGTATAACAGGACAGGGCCGGAGCCCTGGGGCCAACGTCCTGACTTTC	CASSITGQGRSPGANVLTF
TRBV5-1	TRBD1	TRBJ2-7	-	TGCGCCAGCAGCTTGGACCTTACGACAGGGGCCCTGGGGTGGTACTTC	CASSLDLTTGALGWYF
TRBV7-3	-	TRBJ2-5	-	TGTGCCAGCAGCTTAACCCCTCTTGGCAGGGGACAAGAGACCCAGTACTTC	CASSLTPLGRGQETQYF
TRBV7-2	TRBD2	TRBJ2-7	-	TGTGCCAGCAGCTTGTGGGAGGGCCCCTACGAGCAGTACTTC	CASSLWEGPYEQYF
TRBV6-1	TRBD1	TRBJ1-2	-	TGTGCCAGCAGTGAGTTTACAGGGGAAAACTATGGCTACACCTTC	CASSEFTGENYGYTF
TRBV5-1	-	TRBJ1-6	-	TGCGCCAGCAGCTTAAGCAAGGGAAATTCACCCCTCCACTTT	CASSLSKGNSPLHF
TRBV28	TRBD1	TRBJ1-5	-	TGTGCCAGCAGTTCCGGACAGGGCCCCTTTAGCAATCAGCCCCAGCATTTT	CASSSGQGPFSNQPQHF
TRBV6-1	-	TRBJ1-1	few	TGTGCCAGCAGTTTCGGGATCATGAACACTGAAGCTTTCTTT	CASSFGIMNTEAFF
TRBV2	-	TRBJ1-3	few	TGTGCCAGCAGTGTGTACAGAGAGCCCAACACCATATATTTT	CASSVYREPNTIYF
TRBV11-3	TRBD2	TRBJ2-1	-	TGTGCCAGCAGCTCCCTAGCGGGAGTGAAGTACAATGAGCAGTTCTTC	CASSSLAGVKYNEQFF
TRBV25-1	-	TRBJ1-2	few	TGTGCCAGCAGTGCTGGTCACGATGGCTACACCTTC	CASSAGHDGYTF
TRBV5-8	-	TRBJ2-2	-	TGTGCCAGCAGCTTGCGACTAACGAACACCGGGGAGCTGTTTTTT	CASSLRLTNTGELFF
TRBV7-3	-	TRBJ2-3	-	TGTGCCAGCAGCTTAACCCTAGGGGGAAGCACAGATACGCAGTATTTT	CASSLTLGGSTDTQYF
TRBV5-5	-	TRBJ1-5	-	TGTGCCAGCAGAGGTGTGACAGTCAATCAGCCCCAGCATTTT	CASRGVTVNQPQHF
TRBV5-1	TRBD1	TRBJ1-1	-	TGCGCCAGCAGCTTGATATTCAGACAGGGAAGAGGTGCAAACACTGAAGCTTTCTTT	CASSLIFRQGRGANTEAFF
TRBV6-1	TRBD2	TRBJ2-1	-	TGTGCCAGCAGTGATGGGTTGGCGGGAGGAATAAATGAGCAGTTCTTC	CASSDGLAGGINEQFF
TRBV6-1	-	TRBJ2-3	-	TGTGCCAGCAGTGAACCAGGGACAGATACGCAGTATTTT	CASSEPGTDTQYF
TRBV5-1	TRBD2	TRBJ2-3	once	TGCGCCAGCAGGCCTTGGGGGACTAGCGGGGAGACAGATACGCAGTATTTT	CASRPWGTSGETDTQYF
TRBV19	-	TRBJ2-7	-	TGTGCCAGTAGTATGAGAGGGGCCCGGGGGCTTTCCCCCATCTACGAGCAGTACTTC	CASSMRGARGLSPIYEQYF